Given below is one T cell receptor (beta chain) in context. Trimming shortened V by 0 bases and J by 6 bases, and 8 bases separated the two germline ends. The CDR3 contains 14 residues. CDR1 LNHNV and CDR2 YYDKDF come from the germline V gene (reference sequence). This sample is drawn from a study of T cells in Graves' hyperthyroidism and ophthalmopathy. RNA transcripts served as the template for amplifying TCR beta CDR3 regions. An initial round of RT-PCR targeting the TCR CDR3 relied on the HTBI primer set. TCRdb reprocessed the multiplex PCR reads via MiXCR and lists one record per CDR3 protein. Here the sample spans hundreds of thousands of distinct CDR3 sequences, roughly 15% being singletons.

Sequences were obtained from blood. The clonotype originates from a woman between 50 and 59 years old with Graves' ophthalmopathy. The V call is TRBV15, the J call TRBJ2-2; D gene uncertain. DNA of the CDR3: TGTGCCACCAGCAGAGACCTAATCTCCGGGGAGCTGTTTTTT. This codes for CATSRDLISGELFF.